This TCR beta chain was identified during a study of human versus mouse CDR3 diversity and MHC coevolution. Findings and limits, study-wide: Clonal inequality was lowest in most of the three human donors.

As regards this clone: Its specificity is unknown.

Germline CDR1 LNHDA, CDR2 SQIVND (reference sequence). Trimming took 5 bases from V and 2 from J, leaving 12 bases between them. There are 15 residues in the CDR3. The table came from immunoSEQ multiplex PCR; TCRdb's copy has only in-frame clones and leaves some out. The table lists 60,000 to 95,000 clones, under 95% of them singletons. Material: naive CD4+ T cells from blood. Indicated subset: CD45RO-negative CD62L-positive naive CD4 T cells. The rearrangement uses TRBV19 and TRBJ2-2, with TRBD2 as a possible D gene (7 bases). The TCR was taken from a person between 25 and 70 years old in good health. The CDR3 region has the DNA TGTGCCAGTAGTGGGGGGGGCAGTAACACCGGGGAGCTGTTTTTT. Its protein product is CASSGGGSNTGELFF.